These 32 T cell receptor beta chains share one sample of origin, sequenced in a study of T cell repertoires in cytomegalovirus infection. Via MiXCR, TCRdb re-called the reads, giving one row per CDR3 protein. The sample shows almost 300,000 distinct CDR3 sequences, 9.6% of them seen only once. The material sequenced was PBMCs. These receptors were obtained from a human donor in good health (CMV status not recorded). Some clones in this sample may be carry-over from other donors' samples.

This clonotype was seen at least ten times. This rearrangement joins TRBV7-2 to TRBJ1-2; D perhaps matches TRBD1 (6 bases). Deletions cut 2 bases from V and 1 base from J, with 14 bases between. Germline CDR1 is SGHTA and CDR2 is FQGNSA. The CDR3 is made up of 16 amino acids. CDR3 in DNA: TGTGCCAGCAGCTTACGCAGGGGAATGGTTAACTATGGCTACACCTTC. Residues: CASSLRRGMVNYGYTF.

This clonotype was observed at least ten times. This chain uses TRBV10-3 with TRBJ2-2; 7 nucleotides line up with TRBD1. From germline, CDR1 is ENHRY and CDR2 SYGVKD. The CDR3 is made up of 15 amino acids. The ends lost 4 bases at V and 4 bases at J; junction bases unmatched: 6. CDR3 DNA sequence: TGTGCCATCAGTGGACAGGGTGGGATCACCGGGGAGCTGTTTTTT. This gives the protein CAISGQGGITGELFF.

This clonotype was detected many times. The J gene is TRBJ2-3, the V gene TRBV28, with 8 bases matching TRBD1. The CDR3 is 12 amino acids. J gave up 10 bases and V 3 bases, and 3 bases lay outside the gene matches. Germline loops: CDR1 MDHEN, CDR2 SYDVKM. The CDR3 nucleotides read TGTGCCAGCAGTTTTTTGACAGGGGCGCAGTATTTT. Its protein is CASSFLTGAQYF.

This clonotype was observed once. A much larger clone differs by one base, so this may be a read error. The V and J genes are TRBV20-1 and TRBJ2-3; D is unresolved. Trimming took 8 bases from V and 4 from J, leaving 10 bases between them. The germline gives CDR1 DFQATT, CDR2 SNEGSKA (reference sequence). This CDR3 is 11 amino acids long. CDR3 residues: CSFRRSDTQYF. The CDR3 DNA follows: TGCAGTTTCCGCAGATCAGATACGCAGTATTTT.

This rearrangement joins TRBV5-1 to TRBJ1-6, with TRBD1 matching over 9 bases. The CDR3 extends over 17 amino acids. The V gene end was trimmed by 0 bases and the J gene end by 7 bases; junction bases not matched to a gene: 8. CDR1 is SGHRS, CDR2 YFSETQ, per germline. The CDR3 is CASSLEPHRGRNSPLHF. In nucleotides, the CDR3 is TGCGCCAGCAGCTTGGAACCCCACAGGGGGCGGAATTCACCCCTCCACTTT.

The gene calls are TRBV10-3 and TRBJ2-3; no reliable D call. Germline V CDR1 and CDR2: ENHRY, SYGVKD. Trimming took off 0 bases at V and 5 bases at J, with 3 bases between the two ends. CDR3 length: 12 amino acids. The CDR3 sequence is CAISESEDTQYF. The CDR3 DNA sequence: TGTGCCATCAGTGAGTCCGAAGATACGCAGTATTTT.

This CDR3 reads CASSQANRNYGYTF. CDR3 nucleotides: TGTGCCAGCAGCCAAGCCAACCGTAACTATGGCTACACCTTC. The chain is built from TRBV3-1 and TRBJ1-2, with D unclear. CDR3 size: 14 residues. Trimming left V 1 base short and J 1 base short, with 7 bases between. Germline V CDR1 and CDR2: LGHDT, YNNKEL (reference sequence).

V gene TRBV6-1 combines with J gene TRBJ2-2; unclear D gene. The V gene's germline CDR1 is MNHNS and CDR2 SASEGT. This CDR3 is 17 amino acids long. V dropped 2 bases and J dropped 0 bases, with 13 bases sitting between them. The CDR3 DNA follows: TGTGCCAGCAGTGAACAAGTCCTAGGAGCGAACACCGGGGAGCTGTTTTTT. Protein sequence: CASSEQVLGANTGELFF.

On this clonotype: A much larger clone is a single base away; this may be a read error. The rearrangement links TRBV25-1 to TRBJ1-1, with D hard to call. Trimming stripped 5 bases from V and 4 bases from J, with 14 bases between. Germline CDR1 and CDR2: MGHDK and SYGVNS. The CDR3 totals 14 residues. The CDR3 bases are TGTGCCAGCAGTTTGCCAAGGACGGTCACTGAAGCTTTCTTT. Encoded protein: CASSLPRTVTEAFF.

This clonotype was found many times. V usage is TRBV7-2 and J usage is TRBJ1-2; a weak D match, TRBD1 (5 bases). Trimming pared 2 bases from V and 4 bases from J, leaving 8 bases between. The CDR3 is 13 amino acids. CDR1 and CDR2 (germline): SGHTA, FQGNSA. CDR3 sequence (DNA): TGTGCCAGCAGCTTAAGCAGGGCCTATGGCTACACCTTC. Protein sequence: CASSLSRAYGYTF.

This clonotype was detected ten times or more. The J gene is TRBJ1-4, the V gene TRBV6-1, with D possibly being TRBD1 (6 bases). V shed 6 bases and J shed 5 bases, with 7 bases lying between them. This CDR3 comprises 12 residues. Germline V CDR1 and CDR2: MNHNS, SASEGT. CDR3 region: CASRTGNEKLFF. The CDR3 coding sequence is TGTGCCAGCAGAACAGGGAATGAAAAACTGTTTTTT.

This clonotype was counted ten times or more. V usage is TRBV2 and J usage is TRBJ1-1; weak D call: TRBD1 (6 bases). CDR1 is SNHLY and CDR2 is FYNNEI in the germline V gene. CDR3 length equals 14 residues. The germline V and J ends were trimmed by 6 bases and 0 bases, with 11 bases remaining between them. The CDR3 sequence: CASRNRAMNTEAFF. The CDR3 DNA follows: TGTGCCAGCAGAAACAGGGCTATGAACACTGAAGCTTTCTTT.

This clonotype was detected a few times. CDR3 protein: CASTLGQVETQYF. DNA of the CDR3: TGTGCCAGCACCCTCGGGCAAGTAGAGACCCAGTACTTC. This rearrangement joins TRBV13 to TRBJ2-5; D uncertain. V was shortened by 7 bases and J by 4 bases, with 13 bases between the two germline ends. Germline CDR1 PRHDT, CDR2 FYEKMQ (reference sequence). The CDR3 extends over 13 amino acids.

Ten or more counts support this clonotype. The chain couples TRBV29-1 to TRBJ2-2, with D unclear. V lost 4 bases to trimming and J lost 0 bases, with 3 bases between them. In germline, CDR1 is SQVTM, CDR2 ANQGSEA. The CDR3 consists of 12 residues. CDR3 in amino acids: CSVVPNTGELFF. CDR3 coding DNA: TGCAGCGTTGTACCGAACACCGGGGAGCTGTTTTTT.

Comments on this clonotype: One base away lies a much larger clone, so this may be a sequencing read error. The gene calls are TRBV20-1 and TRBJ1-2, with TRBD1 as a possible D gene (5 bases). This CDR3 has 13 amino acids. Germline V gene sequence: CDR1 DFQATT, CDR2 SNEGSKA (reference sequence). The CDR3 region is CSAVREKSEGYAF. For the CDR3, the DNA is TGCAGTGCTGTCAGGGAGAAGTCTGAAGGCTACGCCTTC.

This clonotype was counted at least ten times. The J gene is TRBJ2-1, the V gene TRBV20-1; D gene uncertain. CDR1 and CDR2 from the germline V gene are DFQATT and SNEGSKA (reference sequence). The V end lost 1 base, the J end lost 1 base, and 8 bases lay between the germline ends. The CDR3 runs 14 residues. The DNA for the CDR3 is TGCAGTGCTAGAGCGGCAGGATCCTACAATGAGCAGTTCTTC. Translating it yields CSARAAGSYNEQFF.

The chain has TRBV28 and TRBJ1-2; no clear D. The CDR3 has 13 amino acids. V lost 8 bases and J lost 6, with 16 bases in between. The germline V gene has CDR1 MDHEN and CDR2 SYDVKM. CDR3 DNA: TGTGCCAGCGTTCGACCCGGGGAGCATGGCTACACCTTC. This gives the protein CASVRPGEHGYTF.

This clonotype was counted once. The V and J genes are TRBV6-2 or TRBV6-3 and TRBJ2-1; 11 bases line up with TRBD2. CDR1 and CDR2 from the germline V gene are MNHEY and SVGEGT. Losses at the gene ends were 2 bases for V and 9 bases for J; bases not matched to a gene: 12. This CDR3 has 17 amino acids. The DNA of the CDR3 is TGTGCCAGCAGTTACCCGATAGCGGGGGGGCAAAGAGGTGAGCAGTTCTTC. Translation gives CASSYPIAGGQRGEQFF.

This clonotype was observed a few times. The V gene is TRBV5-5, the J gene TRBJ2-7; D perhaps matches TRBD1 (5 bases). The CDR3 contains 9 residues. Germline lookup yields CDR1 SGHKS and CDR2 YYEKEE (reference sequence). V was shortened by 6 bases and J by 11 bases, with 9 bases between the two germline ends. CDR3 nucleotide sequence: TGTGCCAGCATCGTACAGGAGTACTTC. Translated, it gives CASIVQEYF.

This clonotype was counted many times. This chain joins TRBV25-1 and TRBJ2-7; D perhaps matches TRBD2 (5 bases). Germline V CDR1 and CDR2: MGHDK, SYGVNS. The V gene lost 7 bases and the J gene lost 4 bases, with 8 bases spanning the gap. The CDR3 totals 11 residues. CDR3 in DNA: TGTGCCAGCACCGAGGGATACGAGCAGTACTTC. Translated, it gives CASTEGYEQYF.

The J gene is TRBJ2-5, the V gene TRBV6-2 or TRBV6-3, with unresolved D. Trimming shortened V by 4 bases and J by 0 bases, and 15 bases separated the two germline ends. The CDR3 consists of 16 residues. Germline V lookup: CDR1 MNHEY, CDR2 SVGEGT. The DNA of the CDR3 is TGTGCCAGCAGTTTAGGAGAGACCATTCACCAAGAGACCCAGTACTTC. It specifies CASSLGETIHQETQYF.

Ten or more counts support this clonotype. The chain uses TRBV7-2 and TRBJ2-1, with TRBD1 matching over 11 bases. J lost 8 bases, V lost 4 bases, and 7 bases had no gene match. Germline assignment: CDR1 SGHTA and CDR2 FQGNSA. The CDR3 spans 15 residues. The CDR3 region has the DNA TGTGCCAGCAGCTCCACCGGGACAGGGGGTGATGAGCAGTTCTTC. Protein: CASSSTGTGGDEQFF.

This clonotype was recorded many times. The V gene is TRBV14, the J gene TRBJ2-3, with 8 positions matching TRBD1. Unmatched junction bases numbered 8, after V lost 0 bases and J lost 0 bases. The CDR3 is 18 residues long. Germline assignment: CDR1 SGHDN and CDR2 FVKESK. CDR3 protein: CASSQDISTGDSTDTQYF. CDR3 nucleotides: TGTGCCAGCAGCCAAGACATATCGACAGGGGATAGCACAGATACGCAGTATTTT.

This sequence joins TRBV7-6 and TRBJ2-1; 7 bases are a match to TRBD2. V dropped 1 base and J dropped 9; count of bases not matched to a gene: 15. CDR3 length equals 17 residues. CDR1 is SGHVS, CDR2 FNYEAQ, per germline. CDR3: CASSLGAASGFFGEQFF. CDR3 DNA sequence: TGTGCCAGCAGCTTAGGGGCGGCTAGCGGATTTTTCGGTGAGCAGTTCTTC.

This clonotype was picked up many times. The J gene is TRBJ1-1, the V gene TRBV7-2; 11 bases align to TRBD1. V shed 4 bases, J shed 3 bases, and the junction held 1 base outside the gene matches. Germline loops: CDR1 SGHTA, CDR2 FQGNSA. The CDR3 length is 14 residues. This chain's CDR3 is CASSWDRGYTEAFF. CDR3 nucleotides: TGTGCCAGCAGCTGGGACAGGGGGTACACTGAAGCTTTCTTT.

There are many counts of this clonotype. This rearrangement joins TRBV9 to TRBJ2-3, with 10 nucleotides matching TRBD2. V lost 5 bases to trimming and J lost 1 base; unmatched junction nucleotides: 4. Germline-derived CDR1 and CDR2 are SGDLS and YYNGEE. CDR3 length: 15 amino acids. This CDR3 reads CASSYSGGRTDTQYF. Written as DNA, the CDR3 is TGTGCCAGCAGTTATAGCGGGGGGCGCACAGATACGCAGTATTTT.

In its sample, this clonotype was seen many times. J is TRBJ2-7 and V is TRBV6-1; D is unresolved. This CDR3 region has 15 residues. Germline V gene sequence: CDR1 MNHNS, CDR2 SASEGT. V lost 5 bases to trimming and J lost 5 bases, with 19 bases between them. The chain's CDR3 is CASSPQSDGRHEQYV. The CDR3 DNA sequence: TGTGCCAGCAGTCCCCAGTCGGACGGTCGCCACGAGCAGTACGTC.

This clonotype occurred many times. This chain uses TRBV5-6 with TRBJ2-1; D might be TRBD2 (6 bases). Trimming removed 0 bases from V and 12 bases from J, with 16 bases in between. The germline gives CDR1 SGHDT, CDR2 YYEEEE. CDR3 length: 14 amino acids. CDR3 sequence: CASSLVARDWGQFF. CDR3 coding DNA: TGTGCCAGCAGCTTGGTTGCCAGGGACTGGGGGCAGTTCTTC.

The table lists this clonotype with many counts. The CDR3 region has the DNA TGTGCCAGCAGCCCTATGGGTGGATATGGCTACACCTTC. It encodes CASSPMGGYGYTF. The chain has TRBV14 and TRBJ1-2; the D is unclear. There are 13 residues in the CDR3. Germline V gene sequence: CDR1 SGHDN, CDR2 FVKESK. V was pared by 4 bases and J by 5 bases, with 11 bases between.

This clonotype was seen ten or more times. The chain links TRBV6-6 to TRBJ1-4; D gene ambiguous. CDR1 and CDR2 from the germline V gene are MNHNY and SVGAGI (reference sequence). The length of the CDR3 is 12 residues. The V end lost 5 bases, the J end lost 4 bases, and 5 bases lay between the germline ends. The CDR3 region is CASSRDNEKLFF. CDR3 bases: TGTGCCAGCAGTCGAGATAATGAAAAACTGTTTTTT.

This clonotype has a handful of counts. The chain recombines TRBV20-1 with TRBJ1-2; 7 bases align to TRBD1. V lost 5 bases to trimming and J lost 4 bases; unmatched junction nucleotides: 10. CDR1 is DFQATT, CDR2 SNEGSKA, per germline (reference sequence). The CDR3 totals 14 residues. For the CDR3, the DNA is TGCAGTGCTCCCTACGACAGGGACCTCTATGGCTACACCTTC. Protein sequence: CSAPYDRDLYGYTF.

This clonotype was seen at least ten times. In DNA form, the CDR3 reads TGTGCCAGCAGCCTTCAGCGGAGGGCTGAAGCTTTCTTT. It yields the protein CASSLQRRAEAFF. The chain couples TRBV7-2 to TRBJ1-1; D is ambiguous. There are 13 residues in the CDR3. V lost 5 bases and J 6 bases, leaving 13 bases between the germline ends. Per germline, CDR1 SGHTA and CDR2 FQGNSA.